This passage covers 3 T cell receptor beta chains from one sample sequenced in a study of yellow fever vaccine responses in identical twins. TCRdb re-derived calls from the RT-PCR reads in MiXCR, one entry per CDR3 protein. The table lists nearly 3,500 distinct CDR3 sequences, 85% of them singletons, with approximately 3% in the top ten. This specimen consisted of T cells from blood (PBMCs), unsorted or a sorted subset (not recorded which), obtained before or after yellow fever vaccination (not recorded which). Source of these receptors: a woman aged 18-30 years who received the yellow fever vaccine.

The J gene is TRBJ2-5, the V gene TRBV5-1; D is perhaps TRBD1 or TRBD2 (5 bases each). Germline assignment: CDR1 SGHRS and CDR2 YFSETQ. V was shortened by 0 bases and J by 2 bases, with 11 bases between the two germline ends. CDR3 size: 15 residues. The CDR3 spells CASSLASGQQETQYF. Written as DNA, the CDR3 is TGCGCCAGCAGCTTGGCGTCGGGGCAGCAAGAGACCCAGTACTTC.

The CDR3 reads CASSLRGGELFF. The CDR3 region has the DNA TGTGCCAGCAGCCTTCGTGGCGGGGAGCTGTTTTTT. The rearrangement links TRBV3-1 to TRBJ2-2; no firm D call. V lost 4 bases and J 7 bases, leaving 7 bases between the germline ends. The CDR3 consists of 12 residues. Germline CDR1 is LGHDT and CDR2 is YNNKEL (reference sequence).

The gene calls are TRBV2 and TRBJ2-7; no clear D. This CDR3 is 14 amino acids long. V dropped 6 bases and J dropped 7 bases, with 19 bases sitting between them. Per the germline V gene, CDR1 is SNHLY and CDR2 is FYNNEI. CDR3 bases: TGTGCCAGCAGCCTGAGAATTGGTGGGTTTGAGCAGTACTTC. It codes for CASSLRIGGFEQYF.